This TCR beta chain was retrieved from a study of T cell responses to AZD1222 COVID-19 vaccine. Study-level findings and limits: Donors were chiefly white British, with a greater number of females, and clonal diversity was perhaps underestimated. The CD4 TCRs associated with vaccination extended across spike and predominated at 160-218 and 743-854. Regions left unmutated in variants are reportedly the target of nearly half of spike-specific TCRs.

Generated by immunoSEQ multiplex PCR, the TCRdb table keeps only in-frame clones and is missing some. Of about 77,000 clones in the sample, 80% to 95% were seen once. The germline V and J ends were trimmed by 6 bases and 4 bases, with 16 bases remaining between them. The CDR3 covers 15 residues. Per the germline V gene, CDR1 is SNHLY and CDR2 is FYNNEI. Concerning this clone itself: The target antigen is unknown.

The TCR sequence derives from an adult who received the AZD1222 COVID-19 vaccine. Here the sequenced sample was peripheral blood, taken 28 days after the second AZD1222 dose. The chain has TRBV2 and TRBJ1-5; TRBD1 is a possible D gene (5 bases). DNA of the CDR3: TGTGCCAGCAGCCCGGGACCCACTGGGAATCAGCCCCAGCATTTT. Its translation is CASSPGPTGNQPQHF.